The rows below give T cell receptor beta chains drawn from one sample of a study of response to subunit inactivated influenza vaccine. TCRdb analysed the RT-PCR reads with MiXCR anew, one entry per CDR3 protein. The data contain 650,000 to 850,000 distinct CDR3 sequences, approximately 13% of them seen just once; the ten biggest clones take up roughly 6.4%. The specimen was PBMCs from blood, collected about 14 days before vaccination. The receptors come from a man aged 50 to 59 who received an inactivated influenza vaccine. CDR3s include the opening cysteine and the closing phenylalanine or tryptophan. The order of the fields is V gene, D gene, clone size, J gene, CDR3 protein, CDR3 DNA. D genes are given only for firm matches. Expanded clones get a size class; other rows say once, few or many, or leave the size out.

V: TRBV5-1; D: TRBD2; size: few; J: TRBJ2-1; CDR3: CASSFGGGDNEQFF; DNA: TGCGCCAGCAGCTTTGGCGGGGGGGACAATGAGCAGTTCTTC
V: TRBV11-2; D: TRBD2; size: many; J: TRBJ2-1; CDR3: CASSSRLAGPYNEQFF; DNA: TGTGCCAGCAGCTCGAGACTAGCGGGACCCTACAATGAGCAGTTCTTC
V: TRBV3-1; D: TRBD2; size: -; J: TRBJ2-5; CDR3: CASSQVSSGRGKGTQYF; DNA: TGTGCCAGCAGCCAAGTGTCTAGCGGGAGGGGCAAGGGGACCCAGTACTTC
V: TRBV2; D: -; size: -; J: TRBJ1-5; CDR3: CASSAGVVQPQHF; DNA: TGTGCCAGCAGTGCGGGTGTCGTTCAGCCCCAGCATTTT
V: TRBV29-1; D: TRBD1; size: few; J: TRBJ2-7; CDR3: CSVAQGAEQYF; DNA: TGCAGCGTTGCACAGGGGGCCGAGCAGTACTTC
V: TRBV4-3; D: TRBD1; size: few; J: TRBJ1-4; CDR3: CASSFNPTGDNEKLFF; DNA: TGCGCCAGCAGTTTTAATCCTACAGGGGATAATGAAAAACTGTTTTTT
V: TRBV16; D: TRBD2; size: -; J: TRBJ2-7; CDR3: CASSQPHSGSPYYEQYF; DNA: TGTGCCAGCAGCCAACCCCATAGCGGGAGCCCCTACTACGAGCAGTACTTC
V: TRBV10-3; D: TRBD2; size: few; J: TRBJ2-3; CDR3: CATSPWREPDTQYF; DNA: TGTGCCACGAGCCCCTGGCGGGAGCCAGATACGCAGTATTTT
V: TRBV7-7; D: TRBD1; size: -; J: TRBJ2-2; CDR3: CASSPDRGHGELFF; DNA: TGTGCTAGCAGCCCAGACAGGGGGCACGGGGAGCTGTTTTTT
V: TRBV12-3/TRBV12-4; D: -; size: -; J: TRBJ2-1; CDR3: CASRAGNPYNEQFF; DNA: TGTGCCAGCAGGGCAGGGAACCCCTACAATGAGCAGTTCTTC
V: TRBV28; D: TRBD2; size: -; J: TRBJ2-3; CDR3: CASETGRLAGPLTDTQYF; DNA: TGTGCCAGCGAGACGGGGAGATTAGCGGGTCCCCTCACAGATACGCAGTATTTT
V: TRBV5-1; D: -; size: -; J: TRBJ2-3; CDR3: CASSPLPGSDTQYF; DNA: TGCGCCAGCAGCCCCCTTCCGGGGTCAGATACGCAGTATTTT
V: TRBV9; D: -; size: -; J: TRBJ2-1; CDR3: CASSVGPVGSINEQFF; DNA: TGTGCCAGCAGCGTAGGGCCAGTAGGCTCTATCAATGAGCAGTTCTTC
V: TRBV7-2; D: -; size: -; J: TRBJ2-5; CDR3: CASSQAGTRQETQYF; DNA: TGTGCCAGCAGCCAGGCCGGGACGAGGCAAGAGACCCAGTACTTC
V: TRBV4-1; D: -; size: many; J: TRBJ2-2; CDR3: CASSADQYYTGELFF; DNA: TGCGCCAGCAGCGCCGACCAATATTACACCGGGGAGCTGTTTTTT
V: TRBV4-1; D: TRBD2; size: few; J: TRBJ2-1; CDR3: CASSKETGTSSPEQFF; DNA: TGCGCCAGCAGTAAAGAAACCGGGACTAGCAGCCCTGAGCAGTTCTTC
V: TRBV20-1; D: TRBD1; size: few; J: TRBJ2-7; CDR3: CSATGAGEQYF; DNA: TGCAGTGCAACAGGGGCGGGCGAGCAGTACTTC
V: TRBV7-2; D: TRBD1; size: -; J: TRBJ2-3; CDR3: CASSTRQGRGYTDTQYF; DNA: TGTGCCAGCAGCACACGACAGGGCAGGGGGTACACAGATACGCAGTATTTT
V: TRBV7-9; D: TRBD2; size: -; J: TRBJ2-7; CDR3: CASSPLAGGGEQYF; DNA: TGTGCCAGCAGCCCCTTAGCGGGAGGCGGCGAGCAGTACTTC
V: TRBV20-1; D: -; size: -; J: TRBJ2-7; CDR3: CSARFLKGPNEQYF; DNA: TGCAGTGCTAGATTTTTGAAGGGGCCGAACGAGCAGTACTTC
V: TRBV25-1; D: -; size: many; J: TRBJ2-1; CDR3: CASSARTLADYNEQFF; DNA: TGTGCCAGCAGTGCCAGGACTTTAGCGGACTACAATGAGCAGTTCTTC
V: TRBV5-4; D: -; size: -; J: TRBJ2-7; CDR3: CASSPRGGLEQYF; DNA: TGTGCCAGCAGCCCTAGGGGGGGTCTGGAGCAGTACTTC
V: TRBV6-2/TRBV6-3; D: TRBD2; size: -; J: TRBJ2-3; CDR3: CASSYLSGRNTDTQYF; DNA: TGTGCCAGCAGTTACCTCAGCGGGAGAAACACAGATACGCAGTATTTT
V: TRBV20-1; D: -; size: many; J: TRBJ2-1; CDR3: CSARAENNEQFF; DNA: TGCAGTGCTAGAGCGGAAAACAATGAGCAGTTCTTC
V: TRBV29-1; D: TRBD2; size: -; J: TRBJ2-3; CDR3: CSVEAGTSFTQYF; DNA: TGCAGCGTTGAGGCCGGGACTAGCTTTACGCAGTATTTT
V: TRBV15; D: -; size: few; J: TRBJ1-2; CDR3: CATSRGIGGVHGYTF; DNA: TGTGCCACCAGCAGAGGAATCGGGGGAGTTCACGGCTACACCTTC
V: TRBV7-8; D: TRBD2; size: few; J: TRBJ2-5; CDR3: CASSLPPSSGKETQYF; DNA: TGTGCCAGCAGCTTACCCCCCAGTAGCGGGAAAGAGACCCAGTACTTC
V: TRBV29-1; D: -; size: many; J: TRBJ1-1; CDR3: CSVGANTEAFF; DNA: TGCAGCGTTGGAGCGAACACTGAAGCTTTCTTT
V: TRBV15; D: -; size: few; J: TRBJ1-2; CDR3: CATSRRGEGYGYTF; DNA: TGTGCCACCAGCAGACGGGGGGAGGGCTATGGCTACACCTTC
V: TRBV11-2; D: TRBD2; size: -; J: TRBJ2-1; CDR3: CASRQSQGLGYEQFF; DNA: TGTGCCAGCAGGCAGAGCCAGGGACTAGGATATGAGCAGTTCTTC
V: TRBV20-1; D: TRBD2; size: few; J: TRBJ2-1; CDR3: CSARGLAGAHYNEQFF; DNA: TGCAGTGCTAGGGGACTAGCGGGGGCCCACTACAATGAGCAGTTCTTC
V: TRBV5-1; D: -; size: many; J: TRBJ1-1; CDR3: CASSPVADTEAFF; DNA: TGCGCCAGCAGCCCGGTGGCTGACACTGAAGCTTTCTTT
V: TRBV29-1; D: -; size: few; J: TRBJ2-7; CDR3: CSVEIQTTYEQYF; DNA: TGCAGCGTTGAGATTCAGACGACCTACGAGCAGTACTTC
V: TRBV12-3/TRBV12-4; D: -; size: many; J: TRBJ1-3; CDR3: CASSLQGGNTIYF; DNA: TGTGCCAGCAGTTTGCAGGGCGGAAACACCATATATTTT
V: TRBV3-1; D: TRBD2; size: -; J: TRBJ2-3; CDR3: CASSRLAGSGTDTQYF; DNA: TGTGCCAGCAGCCGACTAGCGGGGTCGGGCACAGATACGCAGTATTTT
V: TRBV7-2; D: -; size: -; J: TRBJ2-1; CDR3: CASSFEGRTEQFF; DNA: TGTGCCAGCAGCTTTGAGGGGCGCACTGAGCAGTTCTTC
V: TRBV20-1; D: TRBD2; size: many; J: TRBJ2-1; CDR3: CSAATSGSIYEQFF; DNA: TGCAGTGCAGCAACTAGCGGGAGTATCTATGAGCAGTTCTTC
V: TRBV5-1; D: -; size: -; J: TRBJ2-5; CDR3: CASSLEAARETQYF; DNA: TGCGCCAGCAGCTTGGAGGCAGCGCGAGAGACCCAGTACTTC
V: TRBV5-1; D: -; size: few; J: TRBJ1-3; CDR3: CASRSGSGNTIYF; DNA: TGCGCCAGCAGGTCCGGGTCTGGAAACACCATATATTTT
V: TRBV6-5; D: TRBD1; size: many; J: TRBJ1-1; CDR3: CASSYANRGTSFRSEAFF; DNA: TGTGCCAGCAGTTACGCCAACAGGGGAACTTCCTTTCGTTCCGAAGCTTTCTTT
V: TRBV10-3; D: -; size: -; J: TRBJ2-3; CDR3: CALSADTDTQYF; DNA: TGTGCCCTTTCAGCGGACACAGATACGCAGTATTTT
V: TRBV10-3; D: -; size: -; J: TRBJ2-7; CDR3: CAISAVGGLAYEQYF; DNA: TGTGCCATCAGCGCCGTGGGGGGGCTAGCCTACGAGCAGTACTTC
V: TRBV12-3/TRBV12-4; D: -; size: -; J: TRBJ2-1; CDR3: CASSLYSDYNEQFF; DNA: TGTGCCAGCAGTTTGTACAGCGATTACAATGAGCAGTTCTTC
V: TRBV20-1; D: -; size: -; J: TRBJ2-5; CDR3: CSARRQVEGPQETQYF; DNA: TGCAGTGCTAGAAGACAGGTGGAGGGCCCCCAAGAGACCCAGTACTTC
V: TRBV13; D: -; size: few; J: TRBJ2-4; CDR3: CASSLLAAGLAKNIQYF; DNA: TGTGCCAGCAGCTTACTGGCGGCGGGGTTAGCCAAAAACATTCAGTACTTC
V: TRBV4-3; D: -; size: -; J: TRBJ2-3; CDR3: CASSQDLVGSDTQYF; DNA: TGCGCCAGCAGCCAAGATTTGGTGGGGTCGGATACGCAGTATTTT
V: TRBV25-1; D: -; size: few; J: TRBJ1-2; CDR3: CASSVGSQENYGYTF; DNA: TGTGCCAGCAGTGTGGGATCACAAGAAAACTATGGCTACACCTTC
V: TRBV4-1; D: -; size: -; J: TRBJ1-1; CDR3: CASSPWDTPRGNTEAFF; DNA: TGCGCCAGCAGCCCTTGGGACACTCCCCGGGGGAACACTGAAGCTTTCTTT
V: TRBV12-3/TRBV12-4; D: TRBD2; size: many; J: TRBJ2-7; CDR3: CASSLGRLAGYYEQYF; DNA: TGTGCCAGCAGTTTAGGCCGCCTAGCGGGTTACTACGAGCAGTACTTC
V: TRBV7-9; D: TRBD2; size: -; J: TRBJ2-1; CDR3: CASSPGTSGFFIHEQFF; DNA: TGTGCCAGCAGCCCCGGGACTAGCGGCTTTTTTATCCATGAGCAGTTCTTC
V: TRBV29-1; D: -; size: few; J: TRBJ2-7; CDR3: CSVDVGVEQYF; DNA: TGCAGCGTTGATGTGGGTGTCGAGCAGTACTTC
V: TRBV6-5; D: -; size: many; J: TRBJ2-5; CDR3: CASSYQGRETQYF; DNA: TGTGCCAGCAGTTACCAGGGGAGGGAGACCCAGTACTTC
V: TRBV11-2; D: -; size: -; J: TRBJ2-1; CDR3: CASSWDNYNEQFF; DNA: TGTGCCAGCAGCTGGGACAATTACAATGAGCAGTTCTTC
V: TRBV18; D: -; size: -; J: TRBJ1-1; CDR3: CASSPVTAFEAFF; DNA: TGTGCCAGCTCACCAGTGACAGCCTTTGAAGCTTTCTTT
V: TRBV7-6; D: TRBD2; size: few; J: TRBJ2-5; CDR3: CASSFGLAVETQYF; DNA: TGTGCCAGCAGCTTTGGACTAGCGGTGGAGACCCAGTACTTC
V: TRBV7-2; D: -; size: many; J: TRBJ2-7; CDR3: CASSSQTPGEQYF; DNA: TGTGCCAGCAGCTCACAGACCCCTGGCGAGCAGTACTTC
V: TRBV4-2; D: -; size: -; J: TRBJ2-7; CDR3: CASSQDRSGEGEQYF; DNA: TGTGCCAGCAGCCAAGATCGGTCCGGAGAAGGCGAGCAGTACTTC